The rows below give T cell receptor beta chains drawn from one sample of a study of identical twins. TCRdb re-analysed the 5' RACE reads in MiXCR, keeping a single row per CDR3 protein. The table includes approximately 280,000 distinct CDR3 sequences, approximately 8.5% detected once. The sample also formed part of further work on yellow fever vaccine responses in identical twins.

Material: memory (CD45RO+) T cells sorted from blood. The receptors derive from a young woman in good health. Each CDR3 is given with its conserved first and last residue. D genes are given only for firm matches. Only part of the rows carry a size: once, few, many, or a class if the clone is expanded.

j_call,clone_size,d_call,v_call,cdr3_aa,cdr3_nt
TRBJ2-7,.,.,TRBV12-2,CASRLGSGRPYEQYF,TGTGCAAGTCGCTTAGGTAGCGGGAGGCCTTACGAGCAGTACTTC
TRBJ1-6,.,TRBD1,TRBV3-1,CASSHRDRTTFYNSPLHF,TGTGCCAGCAGCCACAGGGACAGGACAACTTTTTATAATTCACCCCTCCACTTT
TRBJ2-1,many,TRBD2,TRBV24-1,CATSDVTSGSYNEQFF,TGTGCCACCAGTGACGTGACTAGCGGCTCCTACAATGAGCAGTTCTTC
TRBJ2-3,.,.,TRBV5-1,CASSLLATSTDTQYF,TGCGCCAGCAGCTTGTTAGCGACTAGCACAGATACGCAGTATTTT
TRBJ2-1,many,.,TRBV20-1,CSAVTPNSYNEQFF,TGCAGTGCTGTGACACCTAACTCCTACAATGAGCAGTTCTTC
TRBJ2-7,few,TRBD2,TRBV29-1,CSVGSRRSSGTYEQYF,TGCAGCGTTGGCTCGCGTAGGTCTAGCGGGACCTACGAGCAGTACTTC
TRBJ2-3,many,TRBD2,TRBV5-1,CASSLEGLAGVDTQYF,TGCGCCAGCAGCTTGGAAGGACTAGCGGGAGTAGATACGCAGTATTTT
TRBJ2-3,few,.,TRBV28,CASSSGMYTDTQYF,TGTGCCAGCAGTTCCGGGATGTACACAGATACGCAGTATTTT
TRBJ1-4,many,TRBD1,TRBV4-1,CASSHGDRGTEKLFF,TGCGCCAGCAGCCATGGGGACAGGGGAACTGAAAAACTGTTTTTT
TRBJ2-3,few,.,TRBV5-6,CASSLPGQKSTDTQYF,TGTGCCAGCAGCTTGCCCGGACAGAAAAGCACAGATACGCAGTATTTT
TRBJ1-1,many,.,TRBV27,CASSFGPNVNTEAFF,TGTGCCAGCAGTTTCGGGCCGAATGTTAACACTGAAGCTTTCTTT
TRBJ2-7,many,.,TRBV27,CASRIQGSHEQYF,TGTGCCAGCAGGATACAGGGTTCCCACGAGCAGTACTTC
TRBJ2-3,few,.,TRBV5-1,CASSFSDSNTDTQYF,TGCGCCAGCAGCTTCTCGGACAGTAACACAGATACGCAGTATTTT
TRBJ1-1,.,.,TRBV29-1,CSAGGGQNTEAFF,TGCAGCGCCGGGGGGGGGCAGAACACTGAAGCTTTCTTT
TRBJ2-5,.,.,TRBV3-1,CASSLIAAQETQYF,TGTGCCAGCAGCCTCATAGCGGCACAAGAGACCCAGTACTTC
TRBJ2-1,few,.,TRBV3-1,CASSQARTDSYNEQFF,TGTGCCAGCAGCCAGGCGCGGACAGACTCCTACAATGAGCAGTTCTTC
TRBJ2-3,many,.,TRBV28,CASSSPSSVGTDTQYF,TGTGCCAGCAGTTCCCCTTCTAGCGTCGGCACAGATACGCAGTATTTT
TRBJ2-1,.,.,TRBV12-5,CASGDGGGSYNEQFF,TGTGCTAGTGGGGACGGGGGCGGGTCCTACAATGAGCAGTTCTTC
TRBJ1-5,.,.,TRBV28,CASTYGGGGNQPQHF,TGTGCCAGCACCTACGGGGGCGGCGGGAATCAGCCCCAGCATTTT
TRBJ2-7,many,TRBD2,TRBV25-1,CASSEGSGNAIFYEQYF,TGTGCCAGCAGTGAAGGGAGCGGGAATGCCATCTTCTACGAGCAGTACTTC
TRBJ2-3,.,.,TRBV10-2,CASRRAPADTQYF,TGCGCCAGCAGACGGGCCCCGGCAGATACGCAGTATTTT
TRBJ1-1,few,.,TRBV5-1,CASSPRRQLNMNTEAFF,TGCGCCAGCAGTCCTCGTCGACAGCTGAACATGAACACTGAAGCTTTCTTT
TRBJ2-7,few,.,TRBV21-1,CASSKEGSGCQYF,TGTGCCAGCAGCAAAGAGGGTAGCGGGTGTCAGTACTTC
TRBJ1-1,few,.,TRBV18,CATAPSTGFSEAFF,TGTGCCACCGCTCCGTCCACAGGGTTCTCTGAAGCTTTCTTT
TRBJ2-1,many,.,TRBV3-1,CASSIRQEQFF,TGTGCCAGCAGCATTCGGCAAGAGCAGTTCTTC
TRBJ2-3,few,.,TRBV11-2,CASSLLAARSYF,TGTGCCAGCAGCTTACTGGCGGCTCGTTCGTATTTT
TRBJ1-6,.,.,TRBV4-2,CASSPDLLGGFYNSPLHF,TGTGCCAGCAGTCCGGACCTGTTAGGAGGGTTCTATAATTCACCCCTCCACTTT
TRBJ1-4,many,.,TRBV6-1,CASSEEGRVATNEKLFF,TGTGCCAGCAGTGAAGAAGGCAGGGTTGCAACTAATGAAAAACTGTTTTTT
TRBJ2-1,.,TRBD2,TRBV20-1,CSANAGTSGEQFF,TGCAGTGCTAATGCCGGGACTAGCGGTGAGCAGTTCTTC
TRBJ1-4,many,.,TRBV10-3,CATMTDEKLFF,TGTGCCACGATGACAGATGAAAAACTGTTTTTT
TRBJ1-1,many,TRBD1,TRBV11-1,CASSPGQKNTEAFF,TGTGCCAGCAGCCCGGGACAGAAGAACACTGAAGCTTTCTTT
TRBJ2-7,.,.,TRBV10-3,CAISEDRYEQYF,TGTGCCATCAGTGAGGACCGCTACGAGCAGTACTTC
TRBJ2-5,few,.,TRBV27,CASSSLATKRTQYF,TGTGCCAGCAGTTCCTTAGCGACGAAGAGGACCCAGTACTTC